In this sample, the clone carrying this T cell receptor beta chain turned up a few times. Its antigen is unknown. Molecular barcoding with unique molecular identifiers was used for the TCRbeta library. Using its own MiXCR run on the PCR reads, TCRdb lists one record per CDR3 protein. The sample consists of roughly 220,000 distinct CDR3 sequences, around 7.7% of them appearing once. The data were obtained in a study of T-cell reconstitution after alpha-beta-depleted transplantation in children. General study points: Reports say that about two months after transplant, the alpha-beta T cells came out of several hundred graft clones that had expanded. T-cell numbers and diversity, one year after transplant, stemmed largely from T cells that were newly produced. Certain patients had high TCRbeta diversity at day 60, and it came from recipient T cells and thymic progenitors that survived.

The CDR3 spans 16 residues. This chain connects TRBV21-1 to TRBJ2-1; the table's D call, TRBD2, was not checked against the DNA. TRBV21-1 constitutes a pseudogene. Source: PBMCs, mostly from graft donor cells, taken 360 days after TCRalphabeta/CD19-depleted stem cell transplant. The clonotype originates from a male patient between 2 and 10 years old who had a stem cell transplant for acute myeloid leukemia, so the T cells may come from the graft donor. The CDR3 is CASRMDAGPTYNEQFF. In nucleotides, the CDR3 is TGTGCCAGCAGAATGGATGCCGGGCCCACCTACAATGAGCAGTTCTTC.